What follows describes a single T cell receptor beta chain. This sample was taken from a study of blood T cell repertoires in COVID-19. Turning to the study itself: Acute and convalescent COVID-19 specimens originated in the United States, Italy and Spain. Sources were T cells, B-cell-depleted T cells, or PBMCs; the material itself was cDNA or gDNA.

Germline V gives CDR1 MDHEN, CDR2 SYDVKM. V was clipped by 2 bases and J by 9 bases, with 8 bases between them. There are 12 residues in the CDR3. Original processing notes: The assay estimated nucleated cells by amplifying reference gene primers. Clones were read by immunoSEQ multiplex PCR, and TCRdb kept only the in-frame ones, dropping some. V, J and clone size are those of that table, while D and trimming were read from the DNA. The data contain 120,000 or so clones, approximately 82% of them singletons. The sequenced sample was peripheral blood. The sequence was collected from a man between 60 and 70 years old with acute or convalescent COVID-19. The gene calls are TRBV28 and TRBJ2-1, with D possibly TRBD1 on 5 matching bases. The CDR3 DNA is TGTGCCAGCAGTTTAAGGGGTGTTGAGCAGTTCTTC. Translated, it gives CASSLRGVEQFF.